The source of this T cell receptor beta chain is a study of tumor and adjacent non-tumor tissue in lung cancer. The study's findings and limits: Significantly higher TCR diversity was found in tumor than normal lung.

Notes on this clonotype: Its cognate antigen is unknown. An end of the junction does not agree with germline; a read error may underlie this.

A modified ARM-PCR protocol with three rounds of nested PCR amplified TCRbeta. A single record per CDR3 protein comes from TCRdb applying MiXCR to the multiplex PCR reads. The sample lists approximately 82,000 distinct CDR3 sequences, over 60% occurring once. Germline-derived CDR1 and CDR2 are MNHNS and SASEGT. The CDR3 has 16 residues. This sample's RNA came from whole unsorted tissue. This non-tumor lung sample came from over 3 cm beyond the tumor edge. Between August and November 2014, newly diagnosed, chemotherapy-naive lung cancer patients underwent thoracic surgery in China. Input material: distant non-tumor lung tissue. This chain uses TRBV6-1 with TRBJ2-2, with TRBD2 as a possible D gene (6 bases). This clonotype was sampled from a man between 70 and 80 years old with non-small cell lung cancer. For the CDR3, the DNA is TGTGCCAGCAGTGAAGGACCTTATGATAACACCGGGGGGCTGTTTTTT. As protein: CASSEGPYDNTGGLFF.